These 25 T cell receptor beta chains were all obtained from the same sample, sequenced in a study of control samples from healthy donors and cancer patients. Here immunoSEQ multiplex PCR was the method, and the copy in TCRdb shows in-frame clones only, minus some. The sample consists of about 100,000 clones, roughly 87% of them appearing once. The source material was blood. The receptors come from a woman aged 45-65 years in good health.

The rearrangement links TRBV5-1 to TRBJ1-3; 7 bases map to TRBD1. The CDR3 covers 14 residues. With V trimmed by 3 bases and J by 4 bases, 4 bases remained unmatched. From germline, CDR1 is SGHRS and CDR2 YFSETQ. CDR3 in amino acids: CASSWRQGGNTIYF. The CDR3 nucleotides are TGCGCCAGCAGCTGGCGACAGGGAGGAAACACCATATATTTT.

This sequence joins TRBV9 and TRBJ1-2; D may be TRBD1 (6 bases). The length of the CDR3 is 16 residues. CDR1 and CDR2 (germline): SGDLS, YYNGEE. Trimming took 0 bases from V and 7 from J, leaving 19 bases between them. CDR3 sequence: CASSVAEGTTGGGYTF. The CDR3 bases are TGTGCCAGCAGCGTAGCTGAGGGGACGACAGGAGGTGGCTACACCTTC.

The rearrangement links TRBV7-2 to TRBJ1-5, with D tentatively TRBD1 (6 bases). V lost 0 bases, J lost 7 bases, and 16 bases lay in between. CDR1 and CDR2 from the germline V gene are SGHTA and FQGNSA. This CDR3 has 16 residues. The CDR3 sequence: CASSLANREVGQPQHF. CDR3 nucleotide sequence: TGTGCCAGCAGCTTAGCGAACAGGGAAGTGGGGCAGCCCCAGCATTTT.

The CDR3 protein is CASSLAGSSVETQYF. In DNA, the CDR3 is TGCGCCAGCAGCTTGGCCGGGTCTAGCGTGGAGACCCAGTACTTC. This rearrangement joins TRBV5-1 to TRBJ2-5, with D maybe TRBD2 (6 bases). The CDR3 runs to 15 residues. Trimming stripped 0 bases from V and 5 bases from J, with 14 bases between. CDR1 is SGHRS, CDR2 YFSETQ, per germline. The variable domain in full, completed from reference TRBV5-1 and TRBJ2-5, reads KAGVTQTPRYLIKTRGQQVTLSCSPISGHRSVSWYQQTPGQGLQFLFEYFSETQRNKGNFPGRFSGRQFSNSRSEMNVSTLELGDSALYLCASSLAGSSVETQYFGPGTRLLVL.

The CDR3 nucleotides are TGTGCCACCAGTGATTCCATGACTAGCGGGGAGACCCAGTACTTC. It codes for CATSDSMTSGETQYF. The chain joins TRBV24-1 to TRBJ2-5, with 10 bases matching TRBD2. There are 15 residues in the CDR3. The germline gives CDR1 KGHDR, CDR2 SFDVKD. After removal of 2 bases from V and 5 bases from J, the junction contained 4 bases not matched to a gene.

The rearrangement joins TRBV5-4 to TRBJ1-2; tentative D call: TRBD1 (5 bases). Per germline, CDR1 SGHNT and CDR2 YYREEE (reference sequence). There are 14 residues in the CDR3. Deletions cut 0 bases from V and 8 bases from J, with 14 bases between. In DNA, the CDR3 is TGTGCCAGCAGCTTGGCTGGCCAGGGAAAGGGCTACACCTTC. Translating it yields CASSLAGQGKGYTF.

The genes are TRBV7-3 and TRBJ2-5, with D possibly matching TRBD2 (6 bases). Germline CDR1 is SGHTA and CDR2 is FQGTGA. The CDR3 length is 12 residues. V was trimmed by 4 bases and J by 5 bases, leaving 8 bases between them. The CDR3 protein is CASSSRGETQYF. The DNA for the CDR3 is TGTGCCAGCAGCTCCCGGGGGGAGACCCAGTACTTC.

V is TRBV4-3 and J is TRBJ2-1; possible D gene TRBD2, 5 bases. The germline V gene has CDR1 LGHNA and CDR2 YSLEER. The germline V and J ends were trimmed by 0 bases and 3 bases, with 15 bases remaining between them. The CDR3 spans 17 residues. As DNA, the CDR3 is TGCGCCAGCAGCCAAGATAGCGCTGCGGGCGGCTACAATGAGCAGTTCTTC. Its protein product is CASSQDSAAGGYNEQFF.

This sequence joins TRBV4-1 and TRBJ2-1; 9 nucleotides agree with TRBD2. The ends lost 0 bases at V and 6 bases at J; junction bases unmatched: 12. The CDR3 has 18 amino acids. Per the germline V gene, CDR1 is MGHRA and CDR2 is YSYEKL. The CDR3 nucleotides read TGCGCCAGCAGCCAAGATGAAGATGCGGGAGGGCCGATCAATGAGCAGTTCTTC. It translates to CASSQDEDAGGPINEQFF.

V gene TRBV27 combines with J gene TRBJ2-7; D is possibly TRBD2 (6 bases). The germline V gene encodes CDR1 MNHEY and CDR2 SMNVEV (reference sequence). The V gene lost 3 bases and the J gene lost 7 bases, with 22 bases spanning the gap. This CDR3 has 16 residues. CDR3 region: CASSFPYLRDCAEQYV. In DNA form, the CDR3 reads TGTGCCAGCAGTTTCCCCTACCTCCGGGACTGCGCGGAGCAGTACGTC.

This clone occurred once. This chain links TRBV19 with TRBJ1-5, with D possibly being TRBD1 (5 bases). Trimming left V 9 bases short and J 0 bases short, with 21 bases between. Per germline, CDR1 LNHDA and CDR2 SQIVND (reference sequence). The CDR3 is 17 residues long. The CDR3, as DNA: TGTGCCAGCGAAAGCCGCGGGGGTAGTGGTAGCAATCAGCCCCAGCATTTT. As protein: CASESRGGSGSNQPQHF.

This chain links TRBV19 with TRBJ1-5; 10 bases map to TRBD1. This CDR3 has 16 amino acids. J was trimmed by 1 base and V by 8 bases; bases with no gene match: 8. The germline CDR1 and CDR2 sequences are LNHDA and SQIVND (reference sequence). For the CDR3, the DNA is TGTGCCAGTGACGGGACAGGGGCACGAAGCAATCAGCCCCAGCATTTT. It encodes CASDGTGARSNQPQHF.

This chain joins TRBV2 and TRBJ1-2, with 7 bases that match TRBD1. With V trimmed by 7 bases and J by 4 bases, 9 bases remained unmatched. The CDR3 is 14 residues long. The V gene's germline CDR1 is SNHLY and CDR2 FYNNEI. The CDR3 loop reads CASNPDRNPYGYTF. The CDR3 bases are TGTGCCAGCAATCCGGACAGGAACCCCTATGGCTACACCTTC. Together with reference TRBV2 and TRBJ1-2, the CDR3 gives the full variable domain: EPEVTQTPSHQVTQMGQEVILRCVPISNHLYFYWYRQILGQKVEFLVSFYNNEISEKSEIFDDQFSVERPDGSNFTLKIRSTKLEDSAMYFCASNPDRNPYGYTFGSGTRLTVV.

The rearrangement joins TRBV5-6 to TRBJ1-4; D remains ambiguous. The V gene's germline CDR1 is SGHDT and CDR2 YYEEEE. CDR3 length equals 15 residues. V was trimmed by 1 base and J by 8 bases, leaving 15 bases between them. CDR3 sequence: CASSLSSQGLEKLFF. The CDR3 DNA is TGTGCCAGCAGCTTGTCTTCCCAAGGGCTAGAAAAACTGTTTTTT.

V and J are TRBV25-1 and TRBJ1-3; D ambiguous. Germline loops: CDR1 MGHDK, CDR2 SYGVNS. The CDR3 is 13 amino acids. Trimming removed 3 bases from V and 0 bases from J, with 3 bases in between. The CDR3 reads CASSDVSGNTIYF. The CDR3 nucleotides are TGTGCCAGCAGTGATGTCTCTGGAAACACCATATATTTT.

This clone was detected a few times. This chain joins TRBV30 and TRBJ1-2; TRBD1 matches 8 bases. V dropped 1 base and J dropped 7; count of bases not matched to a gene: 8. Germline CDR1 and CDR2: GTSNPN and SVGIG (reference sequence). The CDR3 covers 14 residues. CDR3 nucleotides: TGTGCCTGGAGTGCCCAACAGGGGGGTCTTGGCTACACCTTC. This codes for CAWSAQQGGLGYTF.

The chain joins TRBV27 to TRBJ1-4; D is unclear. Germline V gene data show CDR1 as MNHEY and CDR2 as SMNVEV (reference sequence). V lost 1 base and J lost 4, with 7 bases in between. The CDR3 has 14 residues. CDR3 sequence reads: CASSLWEGNEKLFF. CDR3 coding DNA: TGTGCCAGCAGTTTATGGGAGGGTAATGAAAAACTGTTTTTT.

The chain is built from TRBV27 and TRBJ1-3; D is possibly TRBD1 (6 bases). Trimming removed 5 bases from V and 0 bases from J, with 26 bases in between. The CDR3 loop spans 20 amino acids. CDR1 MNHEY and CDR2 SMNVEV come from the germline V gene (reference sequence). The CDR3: CASSPRGGGRGINSGNTIYF. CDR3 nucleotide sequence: TGTGCCAGCAGTCCGCGGGGAGGGGGGCGCGGAATTAACTCTGGAAACACCATATATTTT.

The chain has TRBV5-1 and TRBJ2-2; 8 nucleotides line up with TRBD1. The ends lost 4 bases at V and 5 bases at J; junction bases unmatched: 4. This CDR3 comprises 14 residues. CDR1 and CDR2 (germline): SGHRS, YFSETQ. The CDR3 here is CASSGRTGTGELFF. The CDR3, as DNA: TGCGCCAGCAGCGGAAGGACAGGGACCGGGGAGCTGTTTTTT.

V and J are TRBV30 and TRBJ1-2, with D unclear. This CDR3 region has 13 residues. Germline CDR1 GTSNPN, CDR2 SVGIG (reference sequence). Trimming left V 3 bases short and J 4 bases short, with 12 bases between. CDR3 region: CAWRAEVPYGYTF. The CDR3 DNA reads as TGTGCCTGGAGGGCCGAAGTGCCCTATGGCTACACCTTC.

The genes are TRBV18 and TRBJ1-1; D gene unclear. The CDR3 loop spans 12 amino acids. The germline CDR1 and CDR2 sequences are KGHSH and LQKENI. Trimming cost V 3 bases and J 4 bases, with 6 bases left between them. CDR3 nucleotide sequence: TGTGCCAGCTCACCCTTCTCCACTGAAGCTTTCTTT. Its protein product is CASSPFSTEAFF.

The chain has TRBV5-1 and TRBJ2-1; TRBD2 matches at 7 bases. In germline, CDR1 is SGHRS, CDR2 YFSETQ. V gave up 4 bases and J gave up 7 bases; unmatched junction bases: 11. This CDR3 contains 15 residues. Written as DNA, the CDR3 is TGCGCCAGCAGCCGGTGGGAGGGGAAGTTTAATGAGCAGTTCTTC. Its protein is CASSRWEGKFNEQFF.

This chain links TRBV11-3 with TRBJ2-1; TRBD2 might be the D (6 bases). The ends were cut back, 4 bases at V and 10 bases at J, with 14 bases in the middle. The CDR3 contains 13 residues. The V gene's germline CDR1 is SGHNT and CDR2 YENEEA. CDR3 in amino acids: CASSYEMGGEQFF. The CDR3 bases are TGTGCCAGCAGCTACGAAATGGGAGGAGAGCAGTTCTTC.

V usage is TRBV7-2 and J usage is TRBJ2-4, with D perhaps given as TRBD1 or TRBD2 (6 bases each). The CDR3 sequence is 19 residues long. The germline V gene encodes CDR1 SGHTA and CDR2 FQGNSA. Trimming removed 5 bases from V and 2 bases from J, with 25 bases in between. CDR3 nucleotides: TGTGCCAGCAGCCCCTCTGACAGGAGGGGGTTGGGGACCAAAAACATTCAGTACTTC. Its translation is CASSPSDRRGLGTKNIQYF. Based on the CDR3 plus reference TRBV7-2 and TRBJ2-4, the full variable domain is GAGVSQSPSNKVTEKGKDVELRCDPISGHTALYWYRQSLGQGLEFLIYFQGNSAPDKSGLPSDRFSAERTGGSVSTLTIQRTQQEDSAVYLCASSPSDRRGLGTKNIQYFGAGTRLSVL.

As DNA, the CDR3 is TGTGCCACCAGCAGGGGCCTAAATAACTACGAGCAGTACGTC. Translating gives CATSRGLNNYEQYV. V usage is TRBV15 and J usage is TRBJ2-7; D is undetermined. Trimming pared 3 bases from V and 3 bases from J, leaving 12 bases between. The CDR3 is made up of 14 amino acids. The germline gives CDR1 LNHNV, CDR2 YYDKDF (reference sequence).